This T cell receptor (beta chain) is drawn from a study of blood T cell repertoires in COVID-19. Across the study: The study drew acute and convalescent COVID-19 samples from the United States, Italy and Spain. Sample material is recorded as cDNA or gDNA derived from T cells, B-cell-depleted T cells, or PBMCs.

This clone was seen once. How the authors handled the data: The assay estimated nucleated cells by amplifying reference gene primers. Method: immunoSEQ multiplex PCR; TCRdb's copy keeps in-frame clones and lacks some. V and J calls and clone size follow that table, whereas D and trimming were derived from the DNA. This table has 50,000 to 65,000 clones, roughly 71% appearing once. Germline assignment: CDR1 SGDLS and CDR2 YYNGEE. CDR3 size: 14 residues. V lost 2 bases and J 7 bases, leaving 13 bases between the germline ends. The TCR sequence derives from a woman of 80 years or more with acute or convalescent COVID-19. Material: peripheral blood. The chain couples TRBV9 to TRBJ1-5; D unclear. The CDR3 nucleotides are TGTGCCAGCAGCGTTGCGGGGTTCGGGCAGCCCCAGCATTTT. Translation gives CASSVAGFGQPQHF.